The clone carrying this T cell receptor beta chain was seen only once. This entry comes from a study of blood T cell repertoires in COVID-19. The germline gives CDR1 SGHTA, CDR2 FQGNSA. V lost 2 bases to trimming and J lost 5 bases, with 13 bases between them. The CDR3 consists of 16 residues. TCRdb keeps only in-frame clones here, not all; method: immunoSEQ multiplex PCR. The sample lists approximately 160,000 clones; more than 80% were seen once. The sequenced sample was peripheral blood. This chain connects TRBV7-2 to TRBJ1-6; D unresolved. The receptor's source is a human donor in a cohort sampled during active COVID-19. The CDR3 coding sequence is TGTGCCAGCAGCTTAATTTGGTCTACGGATAATTCACCCCTCCACTTT. Translating it yields CASSLIWSTDNSPLHF.